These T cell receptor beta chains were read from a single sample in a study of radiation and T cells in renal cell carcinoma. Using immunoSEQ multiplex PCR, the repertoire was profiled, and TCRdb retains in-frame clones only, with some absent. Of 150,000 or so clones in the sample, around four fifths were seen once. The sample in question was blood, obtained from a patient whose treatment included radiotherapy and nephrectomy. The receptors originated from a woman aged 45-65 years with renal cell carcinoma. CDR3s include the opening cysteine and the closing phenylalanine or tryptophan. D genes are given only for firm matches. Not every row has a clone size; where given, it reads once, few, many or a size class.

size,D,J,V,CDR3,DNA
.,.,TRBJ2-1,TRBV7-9,CASGGDEQFF,TGTGCCAGCGGTGGAGATGAGCAGTTCTTC
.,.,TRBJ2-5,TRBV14,CASSQGQGGETQYF,TGTGCCAGCAGCCAAGGACAGGGAGGGGAGACCCAGTACTTC
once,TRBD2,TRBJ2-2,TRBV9,CASSVGLAGVVTGELFF,TGTGCCAGCAGCGTAGGACTAGCGGGAGTAGTCACCGGGGAGCTGTTTTTT
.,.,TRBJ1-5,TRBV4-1,CASSQVYSNQPQHF,TGCGCCAGCAGCCAAGTCTATAGCAATCAGCCCCAGCATTTT
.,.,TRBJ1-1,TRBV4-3,CASSQAQGRAMNTEAFF,TGCGCCAGCAGCCAAGCCCAGGGGAGGGCTATGAACACTGAAGCTTTCTTT
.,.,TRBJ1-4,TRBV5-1,CASSLEGSGEKLFF,TGCGCCAGCAGCTTGGAGGGGTCGGGCGAAAAACTGTTTTTT
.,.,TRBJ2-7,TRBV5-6,CASSTGGSSYEQYF,TGTGCCAGCTCCACGGGGGGCAGCTCCTACGAGCAGTACTTC
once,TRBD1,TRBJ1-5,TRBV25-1,CASSEETGYGPQHF,TGTGCCAGCAGTGAAGAGACAGGGTACGGGCCCCAGCATTTT
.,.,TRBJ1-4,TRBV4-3,CASSQVRVGTNEKLFF,TGCGCCAGCAGCCAAGTCAGGGTTGGGACTAATGAAAAACTGTTTTTT
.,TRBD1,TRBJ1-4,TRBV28,CASRSGTANEKLFF,TGTGCCAGCAGATCAGGGACAGCTAATGAAAAACTGTTTTTT
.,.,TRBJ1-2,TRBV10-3,CALAQGLENGYTF,TGTGCTCTGGCCCAGGGGCTTGAGAATGGCTACACCTTC
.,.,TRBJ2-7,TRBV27,CASSRRNILAYEQYF,TGTGCCAGCAGCCGGAGGAACATTCTTGCCTACGAGCAGTACTTC
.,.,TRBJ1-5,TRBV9,CASSVGPESEQPQHF,TGTGCCAGCAGCGTAGGTCCGGAATCGGAACAGCCCCAGCATTTT
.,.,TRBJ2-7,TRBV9,CASSGPSYEQYF,TGTGCCAGCAGTGGACCCAGCTACGAGCAGTACTTC
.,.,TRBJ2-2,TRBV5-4,CASSLASPNTGELFF,TGTGCCAGCAGCTTGGCATCGCCGAACACCGGGGAGCTGTTTTTT
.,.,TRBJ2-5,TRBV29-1,CSVERWGAETQYF,TGCAGCGTTGAAAGGTGGGGCGCAGAGACCCAGTACTTC
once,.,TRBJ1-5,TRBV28,CASSGGPQPQHF,TGTGCCAGCAGTGGGGGGCCTCAGCCCCAGCATTTT